Each of the 3 T cell receptor beta chains below was sequenced from the same sample in a study of PD-1 blockade in classical Hodgkin lymphoma. Profiled with immunoSEQ multiplex PCR; TCRdb holds only in-frame clones, not every one. The data hold 64,000 or so clones, with roughly nine tenths observed a single time. Time point indicated: cycle 4 day 1 (C4D1), after 6 weeks of nivolumab. Every patient was affected by relapse after autologous stem cell transplantation, while exposure to brentuximab vedotin was not uniform. The source material was peripheral blood mononuclear cells (PBMCs), sampled before the fourth cycle of nivolumab. The origin of the receptors is a human donor with classical Hodgkin lymphoma.

The rearrangement links TRBV20-1 to TRBJ2-7; no clear D. CDR3 length equals 11 residues. V lost 3 bases and J 5 bases, leaving 8 bases between the germline ends. From germline, CDR1 is DFQATT and CDR2 SNEGSKA (reference sequence). The CDR3 DNA reads as TGCAGTGCTAGCGAAGGTAACGAGCAGTACTTC. This encodes CSASEGNEQYF.

The chain combines TRBV2 with TRBJ2-1; 14 nucleotides match TRBD2. J gave up 7 bases and V 5 bases, and 4 bases lay outside the gene matches. The CDR3 spans 15 residues. Germline V gene data show CDR1 as SNHLY and CDR2 as FYNNEI. The CDR3 nucleotides are TGTGCCAGCAGTCTGACTAGCGGGGGGGAGAATGAGCAGTTCTTC. This sequence encodes CASSLTSGGENEQFF.

The chain employs TRBV2 and TRBJ2-5; perhaps D is TRBD1 or TRBD2 (6 bases each). Trimming removed 5 bases at V and 4 bases at J, with 17 bases between. The CDR3 totals 15 residues. Germline CDR1 reads SNHLY; CDR2 reads FYNNEI. The DNA for the CDR3 is TGTGCCAGCAGTCCCGGAGGGGGGCTGCGAGAGACCCAGTACTTC. As protein: CASSPGGGLRETQYF. Filled out from reference TRBV2 and TRBJ2-5, the complete variable domain reads EPEVTQTPSHQVTQMGQEVILRCVPISNHLYFYWYRQILGQKVEFLVSFYNNEISEKSEIFDDQFSVERPDGSNFTLKIRSTKLEDSAMYFCASSPGGGLRETQYFGPGTRLLVL.